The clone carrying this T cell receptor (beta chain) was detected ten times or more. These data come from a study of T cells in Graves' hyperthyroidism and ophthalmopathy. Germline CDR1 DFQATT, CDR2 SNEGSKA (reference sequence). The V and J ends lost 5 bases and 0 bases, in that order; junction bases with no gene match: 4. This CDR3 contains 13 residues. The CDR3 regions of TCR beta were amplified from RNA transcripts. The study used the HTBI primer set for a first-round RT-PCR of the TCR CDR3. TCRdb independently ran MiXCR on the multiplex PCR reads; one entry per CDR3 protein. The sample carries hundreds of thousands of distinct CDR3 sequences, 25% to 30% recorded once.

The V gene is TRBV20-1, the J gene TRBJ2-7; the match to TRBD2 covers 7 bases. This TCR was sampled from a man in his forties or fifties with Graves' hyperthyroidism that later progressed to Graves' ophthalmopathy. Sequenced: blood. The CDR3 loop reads CSAPSGISYEQYF. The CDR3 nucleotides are TGCAGTGCTCCTAGCGGTATCTCCTACGAGCAGTACTTC.